This TCR beta chain is drawn from a study of cytomegalovirus exposure and HLA in healthy donors. Between the trimmed V and J ends, which lost 0 bases and 0 bases, there was a span of 12 bases. The CDR3 is 17 residues long. Per the germline V gene, CDR1 is MNHEY and CDR2 is SMNVEV (reference sequence). Data came from immunoSEQ multiplex PCR; TCRdb stores just in-frame clones and leaves some out. The sample lists 200,000 to 250,000 clones; about 88% were seen once. The chain combines TRBV27 with TRBJ2-1; D gene ambiguous. The material sequenced was PBMCs. The TCR sequence derives from a man younger than 35 in good health and CMV-seropositive. The CDR3 DNA sequence: TGTGCCAGCAGTTTATCGGGCCGGAGAAGCTCCTACAATGAGCAGTTCTTC. Protein sequence: CASSLSGRRSSYNEQFF.